The rows below give T cell receptor beta chains drawn from one sample of a study of blood T cell dynamics during melanoma immunotherapy. The repertoire was sequenced with immunoSEQ multiplex PCR; TCRdb's copy has only in-frame clones and lacks some. The data show about 12,000 clones, 70% to 90% seen once. The sample consisted of blood, taken from a patient treated with checkpoint blockade. The receptors shown here come from a human donor with melanoma. Each CDR3 is given with its conserved first and last residue. A D gene is named only where the DNA matches it firmly. Only some rows state a clone size, as once, few, many or a class for expanded clones.

d_call clone_size cdr3_length j_call v_call cdr3_aa cdr3_nt
- - 14 TRBJ2-1 TRBV16 CASSQSGPYNEQFF TGTGCCAGCAGCCAATCTGGACCTTACAATGAGCAGTTCTTC
- - 12 TRBJ1-4 TRBV19 CASTTFREKLFF TGTGCCAGTACGACCTTCCGGGAAAAACTGTTTTTT
TRBD2 - 13 TRBJ2-5 TRBV5-8 CASSTSGGETQYF TGTGCCAGCAGCACTAGCGGGGGAGAGACCCAGTACTTC
TRBD1 - 15 TRBJ1-2 TRBV7-2 CASSLNTGQGYGYTF TGTGCCAGCAGCCTAAACACCGGACAGGGATATGGCTACACCTTC
TRBD2 - 18 TRBJ2-7 TRBV7-6 CASSFSPGLAGGSYEQYF TGTGCCAGCAGCTTCTCCCCCGGACTAGCGGGTGGCTCCTACGAGCAGTACTTC
- - 16 TRBJ2-6 TRBV27 CASSPRGFSGANVLTF TGTGCCAGCAGCCCTAGAGGCTTCTCTGGGGCCAACGTCCTGACTTTC
- - 15 TRBJ1-2 TRBV7-9 CASSLLVGARDGYTF TGTGCCAGCAGCTTATTGGTCGGGGCTCGGGATGGCTACACCTTC
- - 13 TRBJ1-1 TRBV19 CASSIWAGTEAFF TGTGCCAGTAGTATATGGGCGGGTACTGAAGCTTTCTTT
- few 10 TRBJ2-1 TRBV29-1 CSVDGPIMFF TGCAGCGTTGACGGCCCAATTATGTTCTTC
- - 14 TRBJ1-2 TRBV11-2 CASSSLGGNYGYTF TGTGCCAGCAGCTCTCTCGGGGGTAACTATGGCTACACCTTC
- - 14 TRBJ1-1 TRBV5-1 CASSLGHRDTEAFF TGCGCCAGCAGCTTGGGACACAGGGACACTGAAGCTTTCTTT
TRBD1 - 14 TRBJ1-3 TRBV19 CASTDRDSGNTIYF TGTGCCAGTACCGACAGGGACTCTGGAAACACCATATATTTT
TRBD1 - 15 TRBJ1-1 TRBV19 CASLERGRGNTEAFF TGTGCCAGCCTAGAGAGGGGGCGAGGGAACACTGAAGCTTTCTTT
TRBD1 - 15 TRBJ1-1 TRBV9 CASSARGQGATEAFF TGTGCCAGCAGCGCCAGGGGCCAGGGGGCTACTGAAGCTTTCTTT
TRBD2 - 15 TRBJ2-1 TRBV13 CASSLEQTSGNEQFF TGTGCCAGCAGCTTAGAACAGACTAGCGGCAATGAGCAGTTCTTC
- - 13 TRBJ1-1 TRBV12-5 CASGLPLTTEAFF TGTGCTAGTGGTTTGCCCCTTACCACTGAAGCTTTCTTT